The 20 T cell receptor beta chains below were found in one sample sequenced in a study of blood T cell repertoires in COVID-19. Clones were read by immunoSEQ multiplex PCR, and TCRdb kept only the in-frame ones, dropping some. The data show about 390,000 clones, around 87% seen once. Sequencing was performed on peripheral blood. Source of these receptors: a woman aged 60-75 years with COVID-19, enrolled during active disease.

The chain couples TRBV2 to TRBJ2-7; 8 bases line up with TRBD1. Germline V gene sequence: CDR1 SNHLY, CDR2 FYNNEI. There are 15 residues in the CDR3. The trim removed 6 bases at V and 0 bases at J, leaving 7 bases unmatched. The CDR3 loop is CASRRGTGHSYEQYF. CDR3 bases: TGTGCCAGCAGGAGGGGGACAGGACACTCCTACGAGCAGTACTTC.

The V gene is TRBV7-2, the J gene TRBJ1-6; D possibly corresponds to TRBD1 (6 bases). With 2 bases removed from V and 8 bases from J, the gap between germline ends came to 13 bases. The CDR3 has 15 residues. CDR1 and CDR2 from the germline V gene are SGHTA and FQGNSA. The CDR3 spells CASSLMGRGDSPLHF. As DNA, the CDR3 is TGTGCCAGCAGCTTAATGGGCAGGGGTGATTCACCCCTCCACTTT.

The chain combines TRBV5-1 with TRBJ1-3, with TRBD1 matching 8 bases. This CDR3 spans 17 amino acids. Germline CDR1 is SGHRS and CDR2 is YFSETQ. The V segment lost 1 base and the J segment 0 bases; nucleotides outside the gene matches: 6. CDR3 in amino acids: CASSLPKGQGSGNTIYF. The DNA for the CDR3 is TGCGCCAGCAGCTTGCCAAAAGGACAGGGCTCTGGAAACACCATATATTTT.

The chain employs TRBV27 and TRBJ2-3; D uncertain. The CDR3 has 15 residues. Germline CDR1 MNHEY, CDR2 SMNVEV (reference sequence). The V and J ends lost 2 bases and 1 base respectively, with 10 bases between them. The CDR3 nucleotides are TGTGCCAGCAGTTTAAAGGCAGGCCGCACAGATACGCAGTATTTT. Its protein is CASSLKAGRTDTQYF.

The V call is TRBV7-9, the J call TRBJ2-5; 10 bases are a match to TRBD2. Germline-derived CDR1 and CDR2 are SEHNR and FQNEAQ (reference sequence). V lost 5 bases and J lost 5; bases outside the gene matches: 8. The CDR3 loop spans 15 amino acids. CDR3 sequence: CASSPGLAGGETQYF. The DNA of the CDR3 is TGTGCCAGCAGCCCGGGGTTAGCGGGGGGCGAGACCCAGTACTTC.

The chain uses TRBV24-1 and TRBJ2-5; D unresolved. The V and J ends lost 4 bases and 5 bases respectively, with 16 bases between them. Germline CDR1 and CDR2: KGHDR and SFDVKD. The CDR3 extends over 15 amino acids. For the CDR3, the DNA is TGTGCCACCAGTGACTCTAGGTCCGGAAGCGAGACCCAGTACTTC. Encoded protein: CATSDSRSGSETQYF.

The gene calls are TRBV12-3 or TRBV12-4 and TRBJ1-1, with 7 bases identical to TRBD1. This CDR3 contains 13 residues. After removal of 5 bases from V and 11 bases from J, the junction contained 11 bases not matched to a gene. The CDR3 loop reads CASSRNTGVTAFF. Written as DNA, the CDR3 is TGTGCCAGCAGTCGAAATACAGGGGTAACGGCTTTCTTT.

The CDR3 reads CASDRTYGYTF. The CDR3 nucleotides are TGTGCCAGCGACAGAACCTATGGCTACACCTTC. The rearrangement joins TRBV7-9 to TRBJ1-2; the D gene is possibly TRBD1 (5 bases). The CDR3 runs to 11 residues. CDR1 and CDR2 (germline): SEHNR, FQNEAQ (reference sequence). Deletions cut 8 bases from V and 4 bases from J, with 8 bases between.

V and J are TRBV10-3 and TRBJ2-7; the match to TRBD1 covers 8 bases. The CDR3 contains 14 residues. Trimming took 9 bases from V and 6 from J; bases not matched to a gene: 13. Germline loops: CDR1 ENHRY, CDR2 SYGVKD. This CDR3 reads CAIGSGQGPGEQYF. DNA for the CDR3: TGTGCCATTGGGTCTGGACAGGGACCAGGCGAGCAGTACTTC.

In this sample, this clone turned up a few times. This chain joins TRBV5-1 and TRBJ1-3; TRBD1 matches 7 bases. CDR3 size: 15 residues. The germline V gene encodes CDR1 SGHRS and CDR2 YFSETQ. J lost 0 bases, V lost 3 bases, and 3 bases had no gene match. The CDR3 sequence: CASSSTGNSGNTIYF. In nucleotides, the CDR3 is TGCGCCAGCAGCTCGACAGGGAACTCTGGAAACACCATATATTTT.

The CDR3 DNA sequence: TGTGCCAGCTCCATATTTGAGGCGACCCAGTACTTC. This encodes CASSIFEATQYF. The V and J genes are TRBV11-2 and TRBJ2-5; D remains ambiguous. The germline V gene encodes CDR1 SGHAT and CDR2 FQNNGV. V shed 8 bases and J shed 7 bases, with 14 bases lying between them. CDR3 size: 12 residues.

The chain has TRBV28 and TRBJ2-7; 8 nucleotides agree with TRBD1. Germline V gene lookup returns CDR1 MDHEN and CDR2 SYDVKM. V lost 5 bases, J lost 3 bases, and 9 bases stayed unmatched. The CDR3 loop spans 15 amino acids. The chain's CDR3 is CASSIPGTGLYEQYF. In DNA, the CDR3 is TGTGCCAGCAGTATACCCGGGACAGGCCTCTACGAGCAGTACTTC. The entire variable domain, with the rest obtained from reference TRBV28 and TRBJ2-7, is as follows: DVKVTQSSRYLVKRTGEKVFLECVQDMDHENMFWYRQDPGLGLRLIYFSYDVKMKEKGDIPEGYSVSREKKERFSLILESASTNQTSMYLCASSIPGTGLYEQYFGPGTRLTVT.

This chain's CDR3 is CASSMARDRVSYF. Written as DNA, the CDR3 is TGTGCCAGCAGCATGGCCCGGGACAGGGTCAGCTACTTC. The chain employs TRBV5-8 and TRBJ2-7; 9 nucleotides line up with TRBD1. This CDR3 has 13 amino acids. The V segment lost 4 bases and the J segment 13 bases; nucleotides outside the gene matches: 12. In germline, CDR1 is SGHTS, CDR2 YDEGEE.

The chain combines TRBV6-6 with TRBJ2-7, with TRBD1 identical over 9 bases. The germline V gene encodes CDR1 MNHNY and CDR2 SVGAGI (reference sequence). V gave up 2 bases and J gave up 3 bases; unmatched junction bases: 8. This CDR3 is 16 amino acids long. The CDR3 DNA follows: TGTGCCAGCAGTTACAGAGGTGTGGGACAGGGCTACGAGCAGTACTTC. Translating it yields CASSYRGVGQGYEQYF.

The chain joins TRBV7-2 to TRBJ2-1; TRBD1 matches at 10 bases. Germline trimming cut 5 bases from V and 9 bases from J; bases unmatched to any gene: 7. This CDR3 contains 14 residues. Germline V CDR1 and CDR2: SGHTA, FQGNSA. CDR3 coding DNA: TGTGCCAGCAGCCGGGACAGGGGTTGGGGTGAGCAGTTCTTC. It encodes CASSRDRGWGEQFF.

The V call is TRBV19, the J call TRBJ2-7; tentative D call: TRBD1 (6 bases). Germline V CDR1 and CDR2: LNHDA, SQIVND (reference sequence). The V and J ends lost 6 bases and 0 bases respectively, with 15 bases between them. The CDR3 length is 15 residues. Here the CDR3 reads CASRQTWTDSYEQYF. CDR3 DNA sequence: TGTGCCAGTAGACAAACCTGGACAGACTCCTACGAGCAGTACTTC. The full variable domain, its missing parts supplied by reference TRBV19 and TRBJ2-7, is DGGITQSPKYLFRKEGQNVTLSCEQNLNHDAMYWYRQDPGQGLRLIYYSQIVNDFQKGDIAEGYSVSREKKESFPLTVTSAQKNPTAFYLCASRQTWTDSYEQYFGPGTRLTVT.

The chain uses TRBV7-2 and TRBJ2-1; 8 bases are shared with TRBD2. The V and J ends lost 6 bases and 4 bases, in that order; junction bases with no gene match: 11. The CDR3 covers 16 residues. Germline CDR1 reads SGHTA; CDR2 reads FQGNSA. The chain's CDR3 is CASSRLLGGDYNEQFF. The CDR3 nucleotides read TGTGCCAGCAGTCGACTCCTCGGGGGGGATTACAATGAGCAGTTCTTC. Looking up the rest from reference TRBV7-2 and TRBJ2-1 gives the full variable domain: GAGVSQSPSNKVTEKGKDVELRCDPISGHTALYWYRQSLGQGLEFLIYFQGNSAPDKSGLPSDRFSAERTGGSVSTLTIQRTQQEDSAVYLCASSRLLGGDYNEQFFGPGTRLTVL.

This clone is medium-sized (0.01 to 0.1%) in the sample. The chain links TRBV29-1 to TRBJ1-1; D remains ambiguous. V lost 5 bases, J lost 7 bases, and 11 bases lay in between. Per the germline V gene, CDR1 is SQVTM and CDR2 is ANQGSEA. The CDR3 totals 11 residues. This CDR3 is CSVYVGVEAFF. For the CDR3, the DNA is TGCAGCGTTTACGTGGGAGTTGAAGCTTTCTTT.

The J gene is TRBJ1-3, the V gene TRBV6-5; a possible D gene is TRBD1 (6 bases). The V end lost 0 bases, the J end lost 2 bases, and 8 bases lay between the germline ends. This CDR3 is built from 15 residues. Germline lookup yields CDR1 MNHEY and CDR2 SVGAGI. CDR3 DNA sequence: TGTGCCAGCAGTTACTCTACAGGGACTGGAAACACCATATATTTT. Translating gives CASSYSTGTGNTIYF.

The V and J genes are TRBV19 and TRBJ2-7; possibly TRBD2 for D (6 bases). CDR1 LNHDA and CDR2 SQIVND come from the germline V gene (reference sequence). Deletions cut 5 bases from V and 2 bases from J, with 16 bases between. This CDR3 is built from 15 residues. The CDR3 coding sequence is TGTGCCAGTAGTTCGGTTCGGCGGGGACCCTACGAGCAGTACTTC. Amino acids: CASSSVRRGPYEQYF.